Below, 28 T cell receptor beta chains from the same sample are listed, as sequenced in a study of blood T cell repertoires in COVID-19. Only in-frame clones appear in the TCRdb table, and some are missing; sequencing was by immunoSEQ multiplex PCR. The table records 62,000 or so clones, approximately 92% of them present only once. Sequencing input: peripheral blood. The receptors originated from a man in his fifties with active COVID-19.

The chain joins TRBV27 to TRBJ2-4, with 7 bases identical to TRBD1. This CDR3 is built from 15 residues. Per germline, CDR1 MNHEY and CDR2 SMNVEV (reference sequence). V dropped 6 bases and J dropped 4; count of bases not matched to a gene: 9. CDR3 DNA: TGTGCCAGCAGCCACTTTGGGGGACAGAAAAACATTCAGTACTTC. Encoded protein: CASSHFGGQKNIQYF.

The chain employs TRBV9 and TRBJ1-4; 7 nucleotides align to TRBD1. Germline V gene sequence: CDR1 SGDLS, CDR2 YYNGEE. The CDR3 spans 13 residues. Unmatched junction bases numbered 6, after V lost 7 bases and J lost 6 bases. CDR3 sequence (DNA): TGTGCCAGCGGGGGCAGGGGGGATGAAAAACTGTTTTTT. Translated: CASGGRGDEKLFF.

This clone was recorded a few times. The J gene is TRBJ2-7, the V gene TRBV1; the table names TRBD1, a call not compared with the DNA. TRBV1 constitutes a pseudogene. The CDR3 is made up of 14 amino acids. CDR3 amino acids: CTSSPLRWGPKQYF. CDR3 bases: TGCACCAGCAGCCCTCTTCGCTGGGGGCCGAAGCAGTACTTC.

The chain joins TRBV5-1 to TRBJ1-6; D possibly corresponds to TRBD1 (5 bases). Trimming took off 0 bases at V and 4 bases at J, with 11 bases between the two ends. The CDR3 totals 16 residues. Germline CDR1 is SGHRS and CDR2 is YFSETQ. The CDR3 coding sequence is TGCGCCAGCAGCTTGGGGGGCGTAGGGTATAATTCACCCCTCCACTTT. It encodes CASSLGGVGYNSPLHF.

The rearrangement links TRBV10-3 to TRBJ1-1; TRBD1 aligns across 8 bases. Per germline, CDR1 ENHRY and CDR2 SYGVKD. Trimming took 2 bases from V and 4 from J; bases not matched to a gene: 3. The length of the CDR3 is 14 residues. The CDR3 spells CAISEKTGATEAFF. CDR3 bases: TGTGCCATCAGTGAGAAGACAGGGGCCACTGAAGCTTTCTTT.

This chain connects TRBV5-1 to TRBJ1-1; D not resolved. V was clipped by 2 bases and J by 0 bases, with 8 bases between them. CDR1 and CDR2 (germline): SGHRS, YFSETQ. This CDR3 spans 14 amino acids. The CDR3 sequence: CASSFDYLNTEAFF. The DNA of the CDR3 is TGCGCCAGCAGCTTTGACTATCTGAACACTGAAGCTTTCTTT.

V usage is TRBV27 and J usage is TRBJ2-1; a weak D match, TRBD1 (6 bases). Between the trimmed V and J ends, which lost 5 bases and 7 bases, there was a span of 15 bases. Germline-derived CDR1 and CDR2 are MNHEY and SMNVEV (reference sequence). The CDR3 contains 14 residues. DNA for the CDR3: TGTGCCAGCAGTGGGGGCAGTGTGTCGAATGAGCAGTTCTTC. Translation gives CASSGGSVSNEQFF.

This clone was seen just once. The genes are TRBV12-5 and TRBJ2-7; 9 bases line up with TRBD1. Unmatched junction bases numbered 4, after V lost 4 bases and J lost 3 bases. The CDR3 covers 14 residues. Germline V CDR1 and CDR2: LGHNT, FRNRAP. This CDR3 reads CASGSDRGGYEQYF. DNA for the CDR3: TGTGCTAGTGGTTCGGACAGGGGAGGCTACGAGCAGTACTTC.

CDR3 residues: CARSSDRVYEQYF. CDR3 sequence (DNA): TGTGCCAGAAGCTCCGACAGGGTCTACGAGCAGTACTTC. This chain links TRBV7-5 with TRBJ2-7; the D segment call TRBD1 is taken from the table without a DNA check. TRBV7-5 is a pseudogene. The CDR3 length is 13 residues.

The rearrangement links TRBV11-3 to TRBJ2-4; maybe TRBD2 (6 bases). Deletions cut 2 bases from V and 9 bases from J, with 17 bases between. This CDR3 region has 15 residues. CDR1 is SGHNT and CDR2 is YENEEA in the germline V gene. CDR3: CASSLSPGSKGIQYF. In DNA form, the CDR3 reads TGTGCCAGCAGCTTAAGTCCCGGGAGCAAAGGCATTCAGTACTTC.

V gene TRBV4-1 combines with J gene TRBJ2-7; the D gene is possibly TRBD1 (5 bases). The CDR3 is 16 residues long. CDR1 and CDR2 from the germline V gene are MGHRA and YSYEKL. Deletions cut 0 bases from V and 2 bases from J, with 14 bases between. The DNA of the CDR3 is TGCGCCAGCAGCCAAGACCAAGACAGAACCACCTACGAGCAGTACTTC. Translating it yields CASSQDQDRTTYEQYF.

The CDR3, as DNA: TGTGCCACCAGCAGAGATGTCAGATTTACAGGCTACACCTTC. Its translation: CATSRDVRFTGYTF. V is TRBV15 and J is TRBJ1-2; D is ambiguous. Trimming shortened V by 0 bases and J by 8 bases, and 13 bases separated the two germline ends. Per germline, CDR1 LNHNV and CDR2 YYDKDF (reference sequence). The CDR3 totals 14 residues.

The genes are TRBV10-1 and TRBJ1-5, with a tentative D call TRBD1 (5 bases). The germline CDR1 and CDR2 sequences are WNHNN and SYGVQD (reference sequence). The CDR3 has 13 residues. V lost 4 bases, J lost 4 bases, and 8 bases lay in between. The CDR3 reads CASSARGNQPQHF. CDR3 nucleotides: TGCGCCAGCAGTGCACGGGGGAATCAGCCCCAGCATTTT.

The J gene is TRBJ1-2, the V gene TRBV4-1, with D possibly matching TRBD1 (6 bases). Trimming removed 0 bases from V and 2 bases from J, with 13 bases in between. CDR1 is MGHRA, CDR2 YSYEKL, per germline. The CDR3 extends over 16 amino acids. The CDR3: CASSQEIDRFNYGYTF. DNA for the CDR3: TGCGCCAGCAGCCAAGAAATAGACAGGTTCAACTATGGCTACACCTTC.

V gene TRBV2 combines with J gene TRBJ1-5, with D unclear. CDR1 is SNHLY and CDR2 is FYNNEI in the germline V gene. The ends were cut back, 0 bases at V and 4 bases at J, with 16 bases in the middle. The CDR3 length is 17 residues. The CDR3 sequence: CASSEAKNEPLNQPQHF. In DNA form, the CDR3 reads TGTGCCAGCAGTGAAGCAAAAAACGAGCCTCTAAATCAGCCCCAGCATTTT.

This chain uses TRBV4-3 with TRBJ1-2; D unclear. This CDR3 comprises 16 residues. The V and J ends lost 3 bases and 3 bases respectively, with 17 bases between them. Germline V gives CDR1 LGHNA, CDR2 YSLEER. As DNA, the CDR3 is TGCGCCAGCAGCCAGAGCTGGGCCGAAAGAGACTATGGCTACACCTTC. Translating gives CASSQSWAERDYGYTF.

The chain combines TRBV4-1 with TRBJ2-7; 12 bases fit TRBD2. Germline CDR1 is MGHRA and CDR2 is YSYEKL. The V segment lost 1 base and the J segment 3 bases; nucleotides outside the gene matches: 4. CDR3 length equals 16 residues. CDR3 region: CASSQGGGLAGYEQYF. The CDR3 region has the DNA TGCGCCAGCAGCCAAGGGGGGGGACTAGCGGGCTACGAGCAGTACTTC.

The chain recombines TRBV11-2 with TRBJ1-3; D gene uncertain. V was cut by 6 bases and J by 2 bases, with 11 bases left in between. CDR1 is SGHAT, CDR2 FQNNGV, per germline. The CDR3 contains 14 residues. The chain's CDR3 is CASSNTQAGNTIYF. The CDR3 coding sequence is TGTGCCAGCAGTAATACCCAGGCTGGAAACACCATATATTTT.

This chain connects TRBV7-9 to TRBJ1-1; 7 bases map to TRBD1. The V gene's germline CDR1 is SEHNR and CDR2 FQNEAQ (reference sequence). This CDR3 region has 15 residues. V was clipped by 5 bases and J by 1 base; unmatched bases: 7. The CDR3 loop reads CASSLTRTGNTEAFF. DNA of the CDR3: TGTGCCAGCAGCCTAACCCGGACAGGGAACACTGAAGCTTTCTTT.

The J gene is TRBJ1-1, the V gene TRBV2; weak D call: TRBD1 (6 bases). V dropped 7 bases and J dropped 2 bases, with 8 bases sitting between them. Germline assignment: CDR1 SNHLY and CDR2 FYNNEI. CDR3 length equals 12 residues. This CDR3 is CASNRVNTEAFF. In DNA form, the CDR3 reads TGTGCCAGCAACAGGGTCAACACTGAAGCTTTCTTT. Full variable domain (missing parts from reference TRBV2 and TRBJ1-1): EPEVTQTPSHQVTQMGQEVILRCVPISNHLYFYWYRQILGQKVEFLVSFYNNEISEKSEIFDDQFSVERPDGSNFTLKIRSTKLEDSAMYFCASNRVNTEAFFGQGTRLTVV.

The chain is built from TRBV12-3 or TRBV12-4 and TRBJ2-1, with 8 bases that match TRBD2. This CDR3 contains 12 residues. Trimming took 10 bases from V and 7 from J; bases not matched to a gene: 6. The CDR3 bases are TGTGCCATCCGGGGGGGAGGGAATGAGCAGTTCTTC. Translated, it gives CAIRGGGNEQFF.

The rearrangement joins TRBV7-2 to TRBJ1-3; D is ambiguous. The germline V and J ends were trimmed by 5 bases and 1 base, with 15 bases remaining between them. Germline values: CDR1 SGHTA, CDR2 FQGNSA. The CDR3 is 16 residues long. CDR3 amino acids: CASSLNRVDSGNTIYF. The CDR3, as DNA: TGTGCCAGCAGCCTCAATCGGGTCGATTCTGGAAACACCATATATTTT.

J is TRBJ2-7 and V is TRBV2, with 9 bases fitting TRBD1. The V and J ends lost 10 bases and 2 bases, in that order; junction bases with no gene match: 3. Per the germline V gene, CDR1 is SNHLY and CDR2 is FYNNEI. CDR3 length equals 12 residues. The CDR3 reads CAIGTGTYEQYF. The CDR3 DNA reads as TGTGCCATCGGGACAGGGACCTACGAGCAGTACTTC.

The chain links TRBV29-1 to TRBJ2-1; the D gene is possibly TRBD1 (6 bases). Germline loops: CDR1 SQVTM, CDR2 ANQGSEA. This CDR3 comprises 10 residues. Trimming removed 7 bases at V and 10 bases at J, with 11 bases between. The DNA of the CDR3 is TGCAGCGACCGACAGGTCGAGCAGTTCTTC. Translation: CSDRQVEQFF.

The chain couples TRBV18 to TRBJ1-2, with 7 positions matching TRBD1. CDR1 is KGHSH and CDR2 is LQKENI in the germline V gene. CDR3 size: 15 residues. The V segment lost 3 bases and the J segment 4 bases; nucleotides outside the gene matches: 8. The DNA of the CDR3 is TGTGCCAGCTCACCGACCGGACAGGCCCTCTATGGCTACACCTTC. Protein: CASSPTGQALYGYTF. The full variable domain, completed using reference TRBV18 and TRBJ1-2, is NAGVMQNPRHLVRRRGQEARLRCSPMKGHSHVYWYRQLPEEGLKFMVYLQKENIIDESGMPKERFSAEFPKEGPSILRIQQVVRGDSAAYFCASSPTGQALYGYTFGSGTRLTVV.

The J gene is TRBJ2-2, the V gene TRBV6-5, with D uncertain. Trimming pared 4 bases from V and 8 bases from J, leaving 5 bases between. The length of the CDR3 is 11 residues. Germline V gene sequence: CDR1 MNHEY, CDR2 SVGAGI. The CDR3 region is CASSFIGELFF. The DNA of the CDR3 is TGTGCCAGCAGTTTCATTGGGGAGCTGTTTTTT.

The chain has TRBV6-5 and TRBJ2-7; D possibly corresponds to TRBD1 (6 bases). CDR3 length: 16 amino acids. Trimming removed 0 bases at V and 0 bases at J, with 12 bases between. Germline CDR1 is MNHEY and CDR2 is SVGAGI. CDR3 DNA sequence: TGTGCCAGCAGTTACTCCGGGGCGGACAGCTCCTACGAGCAGTACTTC. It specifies CASSYSGADSSYEQYF.

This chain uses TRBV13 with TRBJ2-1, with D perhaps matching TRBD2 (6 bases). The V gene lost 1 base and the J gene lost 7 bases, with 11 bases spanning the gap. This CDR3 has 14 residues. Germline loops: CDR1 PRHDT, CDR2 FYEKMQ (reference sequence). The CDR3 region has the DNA TGTGCCAGCAGCTTAGCACTAGCTGAGAATGAGCAGTTCTTC. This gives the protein CASSLALAENEQFF.